The source of this TCR beta chain is a study of CD8 T cells in ankylosing spondylitis (dated by TCRdb to about 2017). Context from the whole study: The study set out to find disease-linked TCR variants by profiling T cell receptor beta repertoires in ankylosing spondylitis patients and healthy donors. In total, the full study cohort was made up of about 99 healthy donors and 25 to 30 ankylosing spondylitis patients. Samples of peripheral blood were taken, and for ankylosing spondylitis patients, synovial fluid was collected as well.

As for this clonotype: The target of this receptor is not known. No qualities accompany the bases; no much larger clone lies one base away.

From cysteine to phenylalanine, the CDR3 is 14 amino acids long. Only the CDR3 part of the read is kept: 42 bases, read in frame from the first base. The CDR1 and CDR2 encoded by the germline V gene are SGHRS and YFSETQ. Ends trimmed: V by 4 bases, J by 8 bases; bases unmatched to a gene: 6. The reads were generated on an Illumina HiSeq 2500. Quantitative 5'-RACE with molecular barcodes was used to prepare TCR beta libraries. As for the authors' bioinformatics: A new computational method, built on a probabilistic model of VDJ rearrangement, was used to identify disease-linked TCR variants. Through fastp at Q25 and MiXCR, TCRdb rebuilt clones from the public reads, retaining in-frame beta chains. Rows matching on CDR3 protein sequence are summarized as one entry with the most common DNA and genes. The V and J calls, along with clone size, are taken from TCRdb and not from the paper's own processing. For this sample the table gives under 130,000 distinct CDR3 sequences, of which around 24% were detected only once. The top ten clones comprise 10% to 15% of the sample.

Study-wide findings and limitations: In peripheral blood, the disease-linked clones were found at relatively low frequencies and had a CD8+ phenotype. Some TCR beta motif variants had previously been reported in synovial fluid and blood of reactive arthritis patients, which suggested common disease-initiation mechanisms. The disease-linked clones were reported to be significantly enriched in matched synovial fluid samples from ankylosing spondylitis patients. Blood from ankylosing spondylitis patients appeared to be characterized by a TCR beta motif made up of several highly homologous amino acid variants.

Synovial fluid samples were matched to blood samples from the same ankylosing spondylitis patients. The source material was synovial fluid, either unsorted or a sorted T cell fraction (not recorded which). The receptor was derived from a male donor with ankylosing spondylitis. This sequence uses TRBV5-1 and TRBJ1-2; 12 bases in the junction line up with TRBD1. The CDR3 corresponds to CASSPGQGAEGYTF. In nucleotides, the sequence is TGCGCCAGCAGCCCGGGACAGGGGGCAGAAGGCTACACCTTC.